This T cell receptor (beta chain) comes out of a study of glioma-infiltrating T cells after dendritic cell vaccination. The wider study: Samples are from glioblastoma patients in Phase I and II dendritic cell vaccine trials. Patients received autologous tumor lysate-pulsed dendritic cell vaccination between the early 2000s and the early 2010s.

Indicated time point: after dendritic cell vaccination, including at tumor progression/relapse. Blood PBMC samples: pre-vaccination, two weeks post third vaccination, and at tumor progression. The PCR used 60 V beta and 13 J beta primers. Clones were read by immunoSEQ multiplex PCR, and TCRdb kept only the in-frame ones, dropping some. This sample has roughly 50,000 clones; approximately 90% occur once, and the top ten carry roughly 5.3%. The CDR3 sequence is 15 residues long. V lost 1 base and J lost 6, with 13 bases in between. Germline V CDR1 and CDR2: MDHEN, SYDVKM. Specimen: blood, collected after dendritic cell vaccination. This TCR derives from a human donor with glioblastoma. V usage is TRBV28 and J usage is TRBJ1-5, with a tentative D call TRBD1 (6 bases). CDR3 amino acids: CASSLLGGAGQPQHF. CDR3 DNA sequence: TGTGCCAGCAGTTTATTAGGGGGGGCGGGTCAGCCCCAGCATTTT.